The T cell receptor beta chain described here comes from a study of blood T cell repertoires in COVID-19. From germline, CDR1 is SGHTA and CDR2 FQGNSA. The CDR3 is 14 residues long. With 2 bases removed from V and 9 bases from J, the gap between germline ends came to 14 bases. Per the original methods: Scientists estimated how many nucleated cells there were by amplifying reference gene primers. Clones were sequenced by immunoSEQ multiplex PCR, and TCRdb holds only the in-frame ones, with some missing. For V, J and clone size, that table is used; D and trimming come from the DNA. Counted here are roughly 140,000 clones, about 90% occurring once; the ten biggest clones make up approximately 4.1%.

The chain links TRBV7-2 to TRBJ2-1; D perhaps matches TRBD1 (5 bases). This TCR came from an older woman with active or convalescent COVID-19. The sequenced material came from peripheral blood. Here the CDR3 reads CASSLSAGQGEQFF. CDR3 in DNA: TGTGCCAGCAGCTTATCGGCAGGGCAGGGTGAGCAGTTCTTC. Full variable domain (rest looked up from reference TRBV7-2 and TRBJ2-1): GAGVSQSPSNKVTEKGKDVELRCDPISGHTALYWYRQSLGQGLEFLIYFQGNSAPDKSGLPSDRFSAERTGGSVSTLTIQRTQQEDSAVYLCASSLSAGQGEQFFGPGTRLTVL.